The 12 T cell receptor beta chains below were found in one sample sequenced in a study of control samples from healthy donors and cancer patients (dated by TCRdb to about 2020). The library was produced with the immunoSEQ multiplex PCR assay. The clones in this table, taken by TCRdb from immuneACCESS, are in-frame only. Not every clone is retained; where verified, under half of the shortfall comes from an unresolved V gene, and the cause of the rest is unknown. For this sample there are nearly 200,000 clones; about nine tenths appear just once. The ten largest clones take up approximately 1.8% of the sample. Sample: blood. These receptors were collected from a man younger than 40 in good health.

The V gene is TRBV3-1 (or the pseudogene TRBV3-2), the J gene TRBJ2-2; tentatively, D is TRBD2 (5 bases). CDR1 is LGHDT and CDR2 is YNNKEL in the germline V gene (reference sequence). Trimming removed 1 base at V and 0 bases at J, with 12 bases between. The CDR3 is 17 residues long. The CDR3 spells CASSQAITGTNTGELFF. For the CDR3, the DNA is TGTGCCAGCAGCCAAGCCATTACCGGGACGAACACCGGGGAGCTGTTTTTT.

V usage is TRBV11-3 and J usage is TRBJ1-1, with D possibly being TRBD1 (6 bases). This CDR3 region has 13 residues. V lost 0 bases and J 5 bases, leaving 7 bases between the germline ends. The V gene's germline CDR1 is SGHNT and CDR2 YENEEA. This chain's CDR3 is CASSLDTGTEAFF. The DNA of the CDR3 is TGTGCCAGCAGCTTAGACACAGGGACTGAAGCTTTCTTT.

This chain joins TRBV19 and TRBJ2-7, with a weak D call TRBD2 (5 bases). CDR1 LNHDA and CDR2 SQIVND come from the germline V gene (reference sequence). The CDR3 spans 15 residues. V lost 7 bases to trimming and J lost 0 bases, with 16 bases between them. CDR3 region: CASKWESGSSYEQYF. The CDR3 region has the DNA TGTGCCAGTAAGTGGGAGAGCGGCAGCTCCTACGAGCAGTACTTC.

The chain combines TRBV10-3 with TRBJ1-1; 7 positions agree with TRBD1. With V trimmed by 3 bases and J by 6 bases, 10 bases remained unmatched. Germline V gene sequence: CDR1 ENHRY, CDR2 SYGVKD. This CDR3 has 15 residues. The CDR3 DNA is TGTGCCATCAGTGAACTACCTGACAGGGACGCTGAAGCTTTCTTT. As protein: CAISELPDRDAEAFF.

This chain joins TRBV6-5 and TRBJ2-7; no definite D call. The CDR3 totals 13 residues. Germline CDR1 is MNHEY and CDR2 is SVGAGI. The ends were cut back, 6 bases at V and 1 base at J, with 10 bases in the middle. The CDR3 is CASSVTRSYEQYF. The CDR3 nucleotides are TGTGCCAGCAGCGTTACCAGGTCCTACGAGCAGTACTTC.

The V and J genes are TRBV4-1 and TRBJ1-1; perhaps TRBD1 as D (6 bases). The length of the CDR3 is 16 residues. V was trimmed by 1 base and J by 4 bases, leaving 16 bases between them. In germline, CDR1 is MGHRA, CDR2 YSYEKL. CDR3 nucleotide sequence: TGCGCCAGCAGCCAAGGAGGGTGGGGGCTGAGCACTGAAGCTTTCTTT. Its translation: CASSQGGWGLSTEAFF.

The chain has TRBV5-1 and TRBJ2-6; D perhaps matches TRBD2 (5 bases). The germline V and J ends were trimmed by 1 base and 0 bases, with 8 bases remaining between them. Germline V CDR1 and CDR2: SGHRS, YFSETQ. This CDR3 is built from 16 residues. This CDR3 is CASSLYRGSGANVLTF. The CDR3 DNA sequence: TGCGCCAGCAGCTTGTATCGGGGCTCTGGGGCCAACGTCCTGACTTTC.

The chain uses TRBV7-6 and TRBJ1-1; D possibly corresponds to TRBD1 (5 bases). V was shortened by 6 bases and J by 1 base, with 9 bases between the two germline ends. This CDR3 is 13 amino acids long. Germline CDR1 and CDR2: SGHVS and FNYEAQ. CDR3 protein: CASRQQENTEAFF. The CDR3 DNA follows: TGTGCCAGCAGACAACAGGAGAACACTGAAGCTTTCTTT.

The chain links TRBV28 to TRBJ2-3; 8 nucleotides line up with TRBD1. The germline V gene encodes CDR1 MDHEN and CDR2 SYDVKM. Germline trimming cut 4 bases from V and 3 bases from J; bases unmatched to any gene: 3. CDR3 length equals 14 residues. CDR3 in amino acids: CASSSGQETDTQYF. The CDR3 DNA is TGTGCCAGCAGTTCGGGACAGGAGACAGATACGCAGTATTTT. The full variable domain, with the rest looked up from reference TRBV28 and TRBJ2-3, is DVKVTQSSRYLVKRTGEKVFLECVQDMDHENMFWYRQDPGLGLRLIYFSYDVKMKEKGDIPEGYSVSREKKERFSLILESASTNQTSMYLCASSSGQETDTQYFGPGTRLTVL.

The J gene is TRBJ1-6, the V gene TRBV11-2; 9 nucleotides match TRBD1. Germline values: CDR1 SGHAT, CDR2 FQNNGV. Trimming took 3 bases from V and 9 from J; bases not matched to a gene: 9. The CDR3 sequence is 16 residues long. CDR3 sequence: CASSFKTGGAPSPLHF. The CDR3 coding sequence is TGTGCCAGCAGCTTCAAGACAGGGGGGGCCCCTTCACCCCTCCACTTT.

J is TRBJ2-1 and V is TRBV7-9; 7 positions agree with TRBD1. The trim removed 4 bases at V and 7 bases at J, leaving 4 bases unmatched. CDR3 size: 13 residues. CDR1 and CDR2 (germline): SEHNR, FQNEAQ (reference sequence). CDR3 residues: CASSSDRANEQFF. DNA of the CDR3: TGTGCCAGCAGCTCCGACAGGGCGAATGAGCAGTTCTTC.

The J gene is TRBJ2-7, the V gene TRBV2, with 7 bases identical to TRBD2. The junction had 14 bases not matched to a gene; V was cut back by 3 bases and J by 0 bases. The CDR3 runs to 18 residues. Per the germline V gene, CDR1 is SNHLY and CDR2 is FYNNEI. The CDR3 DNA reads TGTGCCAGCAGTGACCTCCCAAGTGGGCGGGGGAGCTCCTACGAGCAGTACTTC. As protein: CASSDLPSGRGSSYEQYF.